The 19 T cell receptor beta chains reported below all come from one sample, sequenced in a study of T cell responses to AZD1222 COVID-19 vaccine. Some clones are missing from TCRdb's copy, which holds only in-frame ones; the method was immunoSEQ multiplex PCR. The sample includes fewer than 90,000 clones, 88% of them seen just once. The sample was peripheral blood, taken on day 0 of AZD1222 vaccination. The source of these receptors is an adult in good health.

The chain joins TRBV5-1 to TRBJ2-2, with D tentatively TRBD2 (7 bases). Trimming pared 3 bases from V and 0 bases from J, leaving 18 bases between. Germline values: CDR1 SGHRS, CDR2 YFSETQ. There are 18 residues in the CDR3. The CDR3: CASSWGAGAPTNTGELFF. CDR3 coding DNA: TGCGCCAGCAGCTGGGGGGCGGGGGCCCCTACGAACACCGGGGAGCTGTTTTTT.

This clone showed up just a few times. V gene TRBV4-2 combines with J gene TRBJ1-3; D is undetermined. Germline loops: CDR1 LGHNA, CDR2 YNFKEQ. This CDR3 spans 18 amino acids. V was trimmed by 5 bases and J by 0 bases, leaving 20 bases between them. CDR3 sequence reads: CASSGPQRRAPSGNTIYF. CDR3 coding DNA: TGTGCCAGCAGCGGTCCCCAGCGACGAGCCCCCTCTGGAAACACCATATATTTT.

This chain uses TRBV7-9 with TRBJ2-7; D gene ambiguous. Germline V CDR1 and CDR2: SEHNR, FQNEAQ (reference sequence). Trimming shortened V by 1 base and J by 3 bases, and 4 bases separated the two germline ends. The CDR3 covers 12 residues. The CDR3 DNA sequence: TGTGCCAGCAGCTTAGTTAGCTACGAGCAGTACTTC. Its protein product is CASSLVSYEQYF. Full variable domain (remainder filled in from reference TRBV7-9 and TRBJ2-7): DTGVSQNPRHKITKRGQNVTFRCDPISEHNRLYWYRQTLGQGPEFLTYFQNEAQLEKSRLLSDRFSAERPKGSFSTLEIQRTEQGDSAMYLCASSLVSYEQYFGPGTRLTVT.

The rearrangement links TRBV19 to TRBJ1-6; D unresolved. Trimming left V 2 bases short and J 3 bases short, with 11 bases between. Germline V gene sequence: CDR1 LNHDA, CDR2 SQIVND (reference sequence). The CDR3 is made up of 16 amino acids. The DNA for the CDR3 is TGTGCCAGTAGTATACGCGGGGTTGGCTATAATTCACCCCTCCACTTT. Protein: CASSIRGVGYNSPLHF.

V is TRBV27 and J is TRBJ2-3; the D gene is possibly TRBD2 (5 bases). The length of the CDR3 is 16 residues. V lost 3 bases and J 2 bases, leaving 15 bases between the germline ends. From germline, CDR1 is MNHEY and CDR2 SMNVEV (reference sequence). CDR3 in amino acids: CASSLARAANTDTQYF. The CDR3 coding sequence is TGTGCCAGCAGTTTGGCGCGGGCTGCTAACACAGATACGCAGTATTTT.

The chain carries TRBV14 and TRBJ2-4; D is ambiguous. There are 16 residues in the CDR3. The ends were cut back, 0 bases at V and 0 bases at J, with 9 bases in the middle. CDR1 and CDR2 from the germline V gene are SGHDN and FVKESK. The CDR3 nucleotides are TGTGCCAGCAGCCAAGATTTAAGGCTAGCCAAAAACATTCAGTACTTC. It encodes CASSQDLRLAKNIQYF.

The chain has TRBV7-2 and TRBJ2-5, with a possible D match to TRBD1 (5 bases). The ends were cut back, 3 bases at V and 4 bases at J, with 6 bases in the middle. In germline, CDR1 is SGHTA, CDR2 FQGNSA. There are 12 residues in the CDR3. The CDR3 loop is CASSFDRETQYF. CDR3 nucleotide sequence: TGTGCCAGCAGCTTCGACAGAGAGACCCAGTACTTC.

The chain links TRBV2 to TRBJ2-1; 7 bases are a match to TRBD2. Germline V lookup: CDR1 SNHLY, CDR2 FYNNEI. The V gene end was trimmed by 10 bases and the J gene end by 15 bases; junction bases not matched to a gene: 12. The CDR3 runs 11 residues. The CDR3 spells CATPGSGKTFF. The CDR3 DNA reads TGTGCCACCCCTGGGAGCGGGAAAACGTTCTTC.

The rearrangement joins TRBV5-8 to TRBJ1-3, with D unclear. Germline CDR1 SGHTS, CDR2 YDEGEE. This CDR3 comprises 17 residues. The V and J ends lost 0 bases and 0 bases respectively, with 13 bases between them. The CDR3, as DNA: TGTGCCAGCAGCTTGGGTCCGGACTTCAGCTCTGGAAACACCATATATTTT. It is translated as CASSLGPDFSSGNTIYF.

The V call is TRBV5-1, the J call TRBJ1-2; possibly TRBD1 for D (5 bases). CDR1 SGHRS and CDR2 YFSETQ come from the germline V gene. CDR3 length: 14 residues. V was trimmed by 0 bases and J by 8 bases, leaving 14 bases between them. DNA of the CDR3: TGCGCCAGCAGCTTGGTCGGGGGAACTACGGGCTACACCTTC. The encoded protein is CASSLVGGTTGYTF.

The CDR3 nucleotides are TGCGCCAGCAGCTTGCGGGGTATGAACACTGAAGCTTTCTTT. Translated: CASSLRGMNTEAFF. This chain links TRBV5-1 with TRBJ1-1; D unresolved. V was pared by 1 base and J by 0 bases, with 7 bases between. Germline CDR1 is SGHRS and CDR2 is YFSETQ. The CDR3 loop spans 14 amino acids.

The chain's CDR3 is CASSSDRGRSSSYNEQFF. The CDR3 nucleotides are TGTGCCAGCAGCTCGGACAGGGGAAGAAGTAGCTCCTACAATGAGCAGTTCTTC. The chain has TRBV11-2 and TRBJ2-1; TRBD1 matches 9 bases. After removal of 4 bases from V and 0 bases from J, the junction contained 10 bases not matched to a gene. The germline CDR1 and CDR2 sequences are SGHAT and FQNNGV. This CDR3 contains 18 residues. The full variable domain, with the rest looked up from reference TRBV11-2 and TRBJ2-1, is EAGVAQSPRYKIIEKRQSVAFWCNPISGHATLYWYQQILGQGPKLLIQFQNNGVVDDSQLPKDRFSAERLKGVDSTLKIQPAKLEDSAVYLCASSSDRGRSSSYNEQFFGPGTRLTVL.

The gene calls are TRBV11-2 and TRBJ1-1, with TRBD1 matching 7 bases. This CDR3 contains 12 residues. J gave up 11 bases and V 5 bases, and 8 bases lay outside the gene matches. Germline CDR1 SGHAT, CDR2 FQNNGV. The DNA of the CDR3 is TGTGCCAGCAGCGGACAGGAACGGATGGCTTTCTTT. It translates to CASSGQERMAFF.

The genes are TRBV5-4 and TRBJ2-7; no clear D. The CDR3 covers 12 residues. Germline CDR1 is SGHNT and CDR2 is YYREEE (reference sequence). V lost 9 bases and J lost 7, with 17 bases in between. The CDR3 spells CATQERPGEQYV. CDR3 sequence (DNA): TGTGCCACCCAGGAGCGACCTGGTGAGCAGTACGTC.

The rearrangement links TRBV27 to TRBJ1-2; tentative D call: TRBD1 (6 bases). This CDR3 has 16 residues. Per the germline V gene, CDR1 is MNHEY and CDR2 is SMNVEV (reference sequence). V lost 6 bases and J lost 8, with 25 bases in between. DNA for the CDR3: TGTGCCAGCAGCCCATCCGGGACAAGGGCTTTTTGGGGCTACACCTTC. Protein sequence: CASSPSGTRAFWGYTF.

The CDR3, as DNA: TGTGCCAGCAGCGTAGACTTCTCCTACAATGAGCAGTTCTTC. Amino acid sequence: CASSVDFSYNEQFF. The chain carries TRBV9 and TRBJ2-1; D remains ambiguous. Germline lookup yields CDR1 SGDLS and CDR2 YYNGEE. CDR3 length equals 14 residues. Trimming took off 0 bases at V and 0 bases at J, with 4 bases between the two ends.

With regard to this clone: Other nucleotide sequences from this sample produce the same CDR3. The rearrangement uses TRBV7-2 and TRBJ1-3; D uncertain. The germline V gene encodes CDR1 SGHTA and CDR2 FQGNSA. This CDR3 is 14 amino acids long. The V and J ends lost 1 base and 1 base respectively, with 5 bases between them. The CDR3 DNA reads TGTGCCAGCAGCTTAGGGTTATCTGGAAACACCATATATTTT. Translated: CASSLGLSGNTIYF. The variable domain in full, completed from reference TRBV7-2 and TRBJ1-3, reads GAGVSQSPSNKVTEKGKDVELRCDPISGHTALYWYRQSLGQGLEFLIYFQGNSAPDKSGLPSDRFSAERTGGSVSTLTIQRTQQEDSAVYLCASSLGLSGNTIYFGEGSWLTVV.

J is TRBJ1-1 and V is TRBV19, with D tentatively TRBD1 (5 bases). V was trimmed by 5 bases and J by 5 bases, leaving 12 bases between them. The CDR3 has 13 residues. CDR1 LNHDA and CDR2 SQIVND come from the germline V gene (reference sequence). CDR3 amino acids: CASSLAGRTEAFF. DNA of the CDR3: TGTGCCAGTAGTCTTGCAGGGAGAACTGAAGCTTTCTTT.

The CDR3 DNA reads as TGTGCCAGCAGTCCCCGACTAGCGGGCTTCCCCGGCCCCCACACAGATACGCAGTATTTT. This translates into CASSPRLAGFPGPHTDTQYF. The V gene is TRBV27, the J gene TRBJ2-3, with 10 bases matching TRBD2. The CDR3 is made up of 20 amino acids. V lost 5 bases and J lost 2; bases outside the gene matches: 19. Germline-derived CDR1 and CDR2 are MNHEY and SMNVEV (reference sequence).